A single sample is the source of the 11 T cell receptor beta chains below, sequenced in a study of blood T cell repertoires in COVID-19. Sequencing was performed with immunoSEQ multiplex PCR; in TCRdb, only in-frame clones are kept and a portion is missing. The table lists about 140,000 clones, about 86% of them singletons, with approximately 8.3% in the top ten. What was sequenced was peripheral blood. Source of these receptors: a woman aged 60-75 years with acute or convalescent COVID-19.

The CDR3 sequence is CAWSAGHSNQPQHF. The CDR3 DNA reads TGTGCCTGGAGTGCTGGACACAGCAATCAGCCCCAGCATTTT. The chain couples TRBV30 to TRBJ1-5, with a tentative D call TRBD1 (5 bases). The V end lost 1 base, the J end lost 1 base, and 8 bases lay between the germline ends. The CDR3 has 14 amino acids. The germline CDR1 and CDR2 sequences are GTSNPN and SVGIG (reference sequence).

The chain has TRBV3-1 (or the pseudogene TRBV3-2) and TRBJ2-7; D perhaps matches TRBD2 (5 bases). Trimming pared 5 bases from V and 6 bases from J, leaving 8 bases between. Germline CDR1 and CDR2: LGHDT and YNNKEL (reference sequence). This CDR3 region has 11 residues. The CDR3 DNA is TGTGCCAGCAGCTTAACTAGCGAGCAGTACTTC. This gives the protein CASSLTSEQYF.

The chain couples TRBV7-9 to TRBJ1-2; TRBD1 matches 7 bases. The CDR3 is 12 residues long. In germline, CDR1 is SEHNR, CDR2 FQNEAQ (reference sequence). V shed 0 bases, J shed 8 bases, and the junction held 0 bases outside the gene matches. CDR3 residues: CASSLAGGGYTF. Written as DNA, the CDR3 is TGTGCCAGCAGCTTAGCAGGGGGCGGCTACACCTTC.

The rearrangement joins TRBV27 to TRBJ1-2; D is perhaps TRBD1 (6 bases). Germline CDR1 and CDR2: MNHEY and SMNVEV (reference sequence). This CDR3 is built from 14 residues. With 5 bases removed from V and 6 bases from J, the gap between germline ends came to 16 bases. The CDR3 reads CASSPQGRSDGYTF. Written as DNA, the CDR3 is TGTGCCAGCAGTCCCCAGGGGCGCTCGGATGGCTACACCTTC.

This clone was detected once. The chain is built from TRBV11-2 and TRBJ2-7, with TRBD1 identical over 7 bases. There are 13 residues in the CDR3. Germline V CDR1 and CDR2: SGHAT, FQNNGV. The J segment lost 4 bases and the V segment lost 4 bases, leaving 4 bases of the junction unmatched. CDR3 in DNA: TGTGCCAGCAGCTCGTACAGGGGTTACGAGCAGTACTTC. Translating it yields CASSSYRGYEQYF.

This sequence joins TRBV20-1 and TRBJ1-2; D uncertain. The CDR3 has 11 residues. Germline values: CDR1 DFQATT, CDR2 SNEGSKA (reference sequence). The ends were cut back, 6 bases at V and 4 bases at J, with 9 bases in the middle. The CDR3 reads CSAQDGYGYTF. The DNA of the CDR3 is TGCAGTGCGCAGGATGGCTATGGCTACACCTTC.

The chain employs TRBV9 and TRBJ1-5; possible D gene TRBD1, 5 bases. This CDR3 is built from 14 residues. Germline assignment: CDR1 SGDLS and CDR2 YYNGEE. V was trimmed by 0 bases and J by 7 bases, leaving 11 bases between them. The CDR3 loop reads CASSVGGDGQPQHF. CDR3 bases: TGTGCCAGCAGCGTAGGCGGGGACGGCCAGCCCCAGCATTTT. Full variable domain (outside the CDR3, taken from reference TRBV9 and TRBJ1-5): DSGVTQTPKHLITATGQRVTLRCSPRSGDLSVYWYQQSLDQGLQFLIQYYNGEERAKGNILERFSAQQFPDLHSELNLSSLELGDSALYFCASSVGGDGQPQHFGDGTRLSIL.

CDR3 loop: CASSYSNATSGGKETQYF. For the CDR3, the DNA is TGTGCCAGCAGTTACTCGAACGCGACTAGCGGGGGGAAAGAGACCCAGTACTTC. This chain uses TRBV6-2 or TRBV6-3 with TRBJ2-5, with 13 bases fitting TRBD2. There are 18 residues in the CDR3. V shed 0 bases, J shed 3 bases, and the junction held 7 bases outside the gene matches. The germline V gene has CDR1 MNHEY and CDR2 SVGEGT.

The chain links TRBV4-2 to TRBJ1-1; 10 bases agree with TRBD1. Germline lookup yields CDR1 LGHNA and CDR2 YNFKEQ. V gave up 2 bases and J gave up 0 bases; unmatched junction bases: 3. This CDR3 region has 16 residues. This CDR3 is CASSQKGQGMNTEAFF. The CDR3 DNA sequence: TGTGCCAGCAGCCAAAAGGGACAGGGGATGAACACTGAAGCTTTCTTT.

The rearrangement uses TRBV11-3 and TRBJ2-7, with TRBD1 as a possible D gene (5 bases). The CDR3 has 14 residues. The V end was cut by 5 bases, the J end by 1 base, with 12 bases between. Germline V gene lookup returns CDR1 SGHNT and CDR2 YENEEA. This CDR3 reads CASSENRLSYEQYF. CDR3 in DNA: TGTGCCAGCAGCGAAAACAGGCTATCCTACGAGCAGTACTTC.

This clone appeared a few times. J is TRBJ1-2 and V is TRBV7-9, with a weak D call TRBD1 (6 bases). With 5 bases removed from V and 2 bases from J, the gap between germline ends came to 18 bases. Germline V gene lookup returns CDR1 SEHNR and CDR2 FQNEAQ (reference sequence). This CDR3 contains 16 residues. CDR3 region: CASSPQVRTANYGYTF. In DNA form, the CDR3 reads TGTGCCAGCAGCCCCCAAGTCCGGACAGCCAACTATGGCTACACCTTC.